A selection of T cell receptor delta chains follows, all from one sample in a study of gamma-delta T cells after stem cell transplantation. TCRdb called clones anew from the RT-PCR reads with CATT. The data hold under 2,500 delta-chain clones, with roughly 1% observed a single time. The sequencing sample was made of gamma-delta T cells. These receptors were taken from a human donor. It is not recorded whose cells these are; they may come from a transplant donor. Both conserved end residues are part of each CDR3. The D gene is left open where the match is weak. A clone size is listed for some rows: how often the clone was seen (once, few, many), or a class if it is expanded.

abundance: -; v_gene: TRDV2; d_gene: -; j_gene: TRDJ1; CDR3nt: TGTGCCTGTGACACCCTGCTGGGAGGAGATAAACTCATCTTT; CDR3aa: CACDTLLGGDKLIF
abundance: medium-sized; v_gene: TRDV2; d_gene: TRDD3; j_gene: TRDJ1; CDR3nt: TGTGCCTGTGACACGGTCCGTACTGGGGGCGAACCATACACCGATAAACTCATCTTT; CDR3aa: CACDTVRTGGEPYTDKLIF
abundance: large; v_gene: TRDV2; d_gene: TRDD3; j_gene: TRDJ1; CDR3nt: TGTGCCTGTGACTCCATACTGGGGGACCGAAACACCGATAAACTCATCTTT; CDR3aa: CACDSILGDRNTDKLIF
abundance: medium-sized; v_gene: TRDV1; d_gene: TRDD3; j_gene: TRDJ1; CDR3nt: TGTGCTCTTGGCTATCCATGGGGAGGATACGCCGAAGAGTACACCGATAAACTCATCTTT; CDR3aa: CALGYPWGGYAEEYTDKLIF
abundance: few; v_gene: TRDV1; d_gene: TRDD3; j_gene: TRDJ1; CDR3nt: TGTGCTCTTGGGACCGCTGGCTGGGGGATAAAAAACGATAAACTCATCTTT; CDR3aa: CALGTAGWGIKNDKLIF
abundance: -; v_gene: TRDV2; d_gene: -; j_gene: TRDJ1; CDR3nt: TGTGCCTGTGACACCATTTCCAGATTGGGGGGGTACACCGATAAACTCATCTTT; CDR3aa: CACDTISRLGGYTDKLIF
abundance: few; v_gene: TRDV2; d_gene: TRDD3; j_gene: TRDJ1; CDR3nt: TGTGCCTGTGTCGCGGTAACTACGGGGATACGGGTTGGTCAGGAACTCATCTTT; CDR3aa: CACVAVTTGIRVGQELIF
abundance: few; v_gene: TRDV2; d_gene: TRDD3; j_gene: TRDJ1; CDR3nt: TGTGCCTGTGACGCTCTGGGGGATGAAGGTCCCTTCACCGATAAACTCATCTTT; CDR3aa: CACDALGDEGPFTDKLIF
abundance: large; v_gene: TRDV2; d_gene: TRDD3; j_gene: TRDJ1; CDR3nt: TGTGCCTGTGACACAGTAGGGATACGAGGCGATAAACTCATCTTT; CDR3aa: CACDTVGIRGDKLIF
abundance: few; v_gene: TRDV2; d_gene: -; j_gene: TRDJ2; CDR3nt: TGTGCCTGTGACACCGTCCCTGGTACTGGGACATGCCCCCGGGGCACCGATAAACTCTTCTTT; CDR3aa: CACDTVPGTGTCPRGTDKLFF
abundance: medium-sized; v_gene: TRDV1; d_gene: TRDD2; j_gene: TRDJ1; CDR3nt: TGTGCTCTTGGGGAACATGGCCTTCCTATCCTCCTACGTTCCGATAAACTCATCTTT; CDR3aa: CALGEHGLPILLRSDKLIF
abundance: large; v_gene: TRDV2; d_gene: TRDD3; j_gene: TRDJ3; CDR3nt: TGTGCCTGTGACACCATGCCTGGGGGATACTCCCGGGACACCCGACAGATGTTTTTC; CDR3aa: CACDTMPGGYSRDTRQMFF
abundance: medium-sized; v_gene: TRDV2; d_gene: TRDD3; j_gene: TRDJ1; CDR3nt: TGTGCCTGTGACACCCTGGGGGATACGGACGATAAACTCATCTTT; CDR3aa: CACDTLGDTDDKLIF
abundance: -; v_gene: TRDV1; d_gene: -; j_gene: TRDJ1; CDR3nt: TGTGCTCTTGGGGAACTACGCGGATCCACCGATAAACTCATCTTT; CDR3aa: CALGELRGSTDKLIF
abundance: few; v_gene: TRDV2; d_gene: -; j_gene: TRDJ1; CDR3nt: TGTGCCTGTGACACCGTTGGGGCCCACACCGATAAACCCATCTTT; CDR3aa: CACDTVGAHTDKPIF
abundance: few; v_gene: TRDV2; d_gene: -; j_gene: TRDJ1; CDR3nt: TGTGCCTGTGACACCCTGGAAGTGGGCGATAAACTCATCTTT; CDR3aa: CACDTLEVGDKLIF
abundance: -; v_gene: TRDV2; d_gene: TRDD3; j_gene: TRDJ1; CDR3nt: TGTGCCTGTGAAAATCTACTGGGGGATACCAGGCTGGGGTACACCGATAAACTCATCTTT; CDR3aa: CACENLLGDTRLGYTDKLIF
abundance: medium-sized; v_gene: TRDV2; d_gene: TRDD3; j_gene: TRDJ1; CDR3nt: TGTGCCTGTGACAGCTTACTGGGGGATAACGACACCGATAAACTCATCTTT; CDR3aa: CACDSLLGDNDTDKLIF
abundance: medium-sized; v_gene: TRDV2; d_gene: TRDD3; j_gene: TRDJ1; CDR3nt: TGTGCCTGTGACCCTATGCCCGCTGGGGGACGAATGTACACCGATAAACTCATCTTT; CDR3aa: CACDPMPAGGRMYTDKLIF
abundance: medium-sized; v_gene: TRDV2; d_gene: -; j_gene: TRDJ1; CDR3nt: TGTGCCTGTGACACCATAAGCGACGCGGGCGGCGATAAACTCATCTTT; CDR3aa: CACDTISDAGGDKLIF
abundance: medium-sized; v_gene: TRDV1; d_gene: TRDD3; j_gene: TRDJ1; CDR3nt: TGTGCTCTTGGGGAACTAAGGGCTTACAGGCTTCCTAGAGGGGGATACGCACCGTACACCGATAAACTCATCTTT; CDR3aa: CALGELRAYRLPRGGYAPYTDKLIF
abundance: few; v_gene: TRDV2; d_gene: TRDD3; j_gene: TRDJ1; CDR3nt: TGTGCCTGTGACGCTCTCCTGGGGGATACCGATAAACTCATCTTT; CDR3aa: CACDALLGDTDKLIF
abundance: large; v_gene: TRDV2; d_gene: TRDD3; j_gene: TRDJ1; CDR3nt: TGTGCCTGTGACACACTGGGGGATACTGGTTATACCGATAAACTCATCTTT; CDR3aa: CACDTLGDTGYTDKLIF
abundance: hyperexpanded; v_gene: TRDV1; d_gene: TRDD3; j_gene: TRDJ1; CDR3nt: TGTGCTCTTGGGGAACTGAGTCTGGCCCCCGGGGACTGGGGGATACTCGAAGGATTACACACCGATAAACTCATCTTT; CDR3aa: CALGELSLAPGDWGILEGLHTDKLIF
abundance: medium-sized; v_gene: TRDV2; d_gene: TRDD3; j_gene: TRDJ1; CDR3nt: TGTGCCTGTGACAGGGTTGGGGGATCGTACACCGATAAACTCATCTTT; CDR3aa: CACDRVGGSYTDKLIF
abundance: few; v_gene: TRDV2; d_gene: TRDD3; j_gene: TRDJ1; CDR3nt: TGTGCCTGTGACTCCGTAATGGACTGGGGGAACTCCCCAAGGGGAATTGATAACACCGATAAACTCATCTTT; CDR3aa: CACDSVMDWGNSPRGIDNTDKLIF
abundance: large; v_gene: TRDV2; d_gene: TRDD3; j_gene: TRDJ1; CDR3nt: TGTGCCTGTGACATGGTGGGGGACCTCGGGACCGATAAACTCATCTTT; CDR3aa: CACDMVGDLGTDKLIF
abundance: medium-sized; v_gene: TRDV1; d_gene: -; j_gene: TRDJ1; CDR3nt: TGTGCTCTTGGGCCTCGAGACGGGGAACTCATCTTT; CDR3aa: CALGPRDGELIF
abundance: medium-sized; v_gene: TRDV2; d_gene: -; j_gene: TRDJ1; CDR3nt: TGTGCCTGTGACACCGTCCCTACGGAGTGGGATAGGGCTCCTAAACTCATCTTT; CDR3aa: CACDTVPTEWDRAPKLIF
abundance: medium-sized; v_gene: TRDV2; d_gene: -; j_gene: TRDJ1; CDR3nt: TGTGCCTGTGACCCCTTAGGGGGGGTGGGGGTCCTGTACACCGATAAACTCATCTTT; CDR3aa: CACDPLGGVGVLYTDKLIF
abundance: medium-sized; v_gene: TRDV2; d_gene: -; j_gene: TRDJ1; CDR3nt: TGTGCCTGTGACACCGTTGGGGTCCCAGACACCGATAAACTCATCTTT; CDR3aa: CACDTVGVPDTDKLIF
abundance: -; v_gene: TRDV2; d_gene: TRDD3; j_gene: TRDJ1; CDR3nt: TGTGCCTGTGATGCCATTCTACTGGGGGATACAGAAGGGACGGGTAAACTCATCTTT; CDR3aa: CACDAILLGDTEGTGKLIF
abundance: -; v_gene: TRDV2; d_gene: TRDD3; j_gene: TRDJ1; CDR3nt: TGTGCCTGTGACATTTGGGGGAGACAGGGTGGCGATAAACTCATCTTT; CDR3aa: CACDIWGRQGGDKLIF
abundance: few; v_gene: TRDV2; d_gene: TRDD3; j_gene: TRDJ1; CDR3nt: TGTGCCTGTGACCCTCTCTTGACGGGGGATAACTACACCGATAAACTCATCTTT; CDR3aa: CACDPLLTGDNYTDKLIF
abundance: few; v_gene: TRDV2; d_gene: TRDD3; j_gene: TRDJ1; CDR3nt: TGTGCCTGTGACACCGGGTTCCTGGGGGATACGGGTAAACTCATCTTT; CDR3aa: CACDTGFLGDTGKLIF
abundance: large; v_gene: TRDV2; d_gene: TRDD3; j_gene: TRDJ1; CDR3nt: TGTGCCTGTGACTCCTTACTGGGGGAACCAAAGTACACCGATAAACTCATCTTT; CDR3aa: CACDSLLGEPKYTDKLIF
abundance: -; v_gene: TRDV2; d_gene: TRDD3; j_gene: TRDJ1; CDR3nt: TGTGCCTGTGACACCGTAAGCCTGGGGGACCCGTACACCGATAAACTCATCTTT; CDR3aa: CACDTVSLGDPYTDKLIF
abundance: large; v_gene: TRDV2; d_gene: TRDD3; j_gene: TRDJ1; CDR3nt: TGTGCCTGTGACACCATTCTACTGGGGGATACAGAAGGGACGGGTAAACTCATCTTT; CDR3aa: CACDTILLGDTEGTGKLIF
abundance: large; v_gene: TRDV2; d_gene: TRDD3; j_gene: TRDJ1; CDR3nt: TGTGCCTGTGACCCCGTCCAGGGCCTTTCTGGGGGATACGCCGAACTCATCTTT; CDR3aa: CACDPVQGLSGGYAELIF
abundance: -; v_gene: TRDV2; d_gene: TRDD3; j_gene: TRDJ1; CDR3nt: TGTGCCTGTGACATCCTGGGGGATACGCAGTACACCGATAAACTCATCTTT; CDR3aa: CACDILGDTQYTDKLIF
abundance: large; v_gene: TRDV2; d_gene: -; j_gene: TRDJ3; CDR3nt: TGTGCCTGTGACACCGTTCCCGTACTGGACAGCTCCTGGGACACCCGACAGGTGTTTTTC; CDR3aa: CACDTVPVLDSSWDTRQVFF
abundance: few; v_gene: TRDV2; d_gene: TRDD3; j_gene: TRDJ1; CDR3nt: TGTGCCTGTGACCCTCTGGGGGATACTTCGACCGATAAACTCATCTTT; CDR3aa: CACDPLGDTSTDKLIF
abundance: medium-sized; v_gene: TRDV2; d_gene: TRDD3; j_gene: TRDJ1; CDR3nt: TGTGCCTGTGACACCCTTGTACTGGGGGATACTAAACTCATCTTT; CDR3aa: CACDTLVLGDTKLIF
abundance: medium-sized; v_gene: TRDV2; d_gene: -; j_gene: TRDJ1; CDR3nt: TGTGCCTGTGACACCGTTGGTGGTCCGTACACCGATAAACTCATCTTT; CDR3aa: CACDTVGGPYTDKLIF
abundance: medium-sized; v_gene: TRDV2; d_gene: TRDD3; j_gene: TRDJ1; CDR3nt: TGTGCCTGTGACACCCTTACCCTACTGGGGGATTCCCTCCAACCCGAGTACACCGATAAACTCATCTTT; CDR3aa: CACDTLTLLGDSLQPEYTDKLIF